The 29 T cell receptor beta chains given below trace back to one sample, sequenced in a study of long-term antiretroviral therapy in people with HIV (dated by TCRdb to 2021 to 2024). Sequencing of the TRB variable region was done with the immunoSEQ hsTCRB v3.0 assay at survey level resolution. As stored in TCRdb, this immuneACCESS dataset retains in-frame rearrangements with V and J assigned. A fraction of the clones does not appear; measured against another copy, unresolved V genes explain less than half of the discrepancy, and the remainder lacks a known reason. The sample contains around 28,000 clones, around 84% of them found a single time. Of the sample, 8% to 9.5% is held by the ten largest clones. This specimen was unsorted PBMCs, taken 2.3 years after starting antiretroviral therapy. The receptors here all came from a man aged 40-55 years with HIV.

This sequence joins TRBV6-1 and TRBJ2-1; 11 nucleotides align to TRBD1. Trimming took 3 bases from V and 7 from J; bases not matched to a gene: 2. Germline CDR1 reads MNHNS; CDR2 reads SASEGT. This CDR3 is 14 amino acids long. The CDR3, as DNA: TGTGCCAGCAGTGAGAGGGACAGGGGGAATGAGCAGTTCTTC. It encodes CASSERDRGNEQFF.

The chain combines TRBV5-1 with TRBJ2-7; 7 bases fit TRBD1. This CDR3 spans 15 amino acids. From germline, CDR1 is SGHRS and CDR2 YFSETQ. With V trimmed by 0 bases and J by 6 bases, 9 bases remained unmatched. The CDR3 region is CASSLGGGGSLEQYF. CDR3 DNA sequence: TGCGCCAGCAGCTTGGGAGGGGGCGGCTCTCTCGAGCAGTACTTC.

The chain is built from TRBV27 and TRBJ1-1; perhaps TRBD1 as D (6 bases). The V end lost 5 bases, the J end lost 6 bases, and 22 bases lay between the germline ends. Germline-derived CDR1 and CDR2 are MNHEY and SMNVEV (reference sequence). This CDR3 has 16 residues. This chain's CDR3 is CASSTLGDRGGAEAFF. The CDR3, as DNA: TGTGCCAGCAGTACCTTAGGGGATAGGGGGGGAGCTGAAGCTTTCTTT.

The chain joins TRBV7-2 to TRBJ1-1, with no clear D. Germline values: CDR1 SGHTA, CDR2 FQGNSA. V was shortened by 7 bases and J by 3 bases, with 12 bases between the two germline ends. The CDR3 loop spans 13 amino acids. CDR3 protein: CASTFTVDTEAFF. CDR3 coding DNA: TGTGCCAGCACTTTCACGGTAGACACTGAAGCTTTCTTT.

The chain employs TRBV11-2 and TRBJ1-2; 9 bases are shared with TRBD1. Germline V gene data show CDR1 as SGHAT and CDR2 as FQNNGV. The CDR3 sequence is 18 residues long. The V segment lost 5 bases and the J segment 7 bases; nucleotides outside the gene matches: 20. The CDR3 coding sequence is TGTGCCAGCAGCCCTGGGGGACACAGGGGGCGGGTTGGGAGTGGCTACACCTTC. Translated: CASSPGGHRGRVGSGYTF.

The chain couples TRBV7-9 to TRBJ2-5; 7 bases align to TRBD1. The CDR3 loop spans 16 amino acids. The ends lost 1 base at V and 5 bases at J; junction bases unmatched: 10. CDR1 and CDR2 from the germline V gene are SEHNR and FQNEAQ (reference sequence). DNA of the CDR3: TGTGCCAGCAGCTTAGGTGGCACAGGGGTTTTGGAGACCCAGTACTTC. Amino acids: CASSLGGTGVLETQYF.

The V gene is TRBV4-1, the J gene TRBJ2-2; D is ambiguous. The CDR3 has 12 residues. V lost 4 bases, J lost 6 bases, and 6 bases lay in between. Looked up from germline, CDR1 is MGHRA and CDR2 is YSYEKL. The CDR3 sequence is CASSRTPGELFF. CDR3 nucleotides: TGCGCCAGCAGCCGAACCCCCGGGGAGCTGTTTTTT.

The V and J genes are TRBV11-2 and TRBJ2-5; 8 bases agree with TRBD1. The germline CDR1 and CDR2 sequences are SGHAT and FQNNGV. This CDR3 contains 16 residues. The junction had 12 bases not matched to a gene; V was cut back by 5 bases and J by 4 bases. The chain's CDR3 is CASSIYRGASGETQYF. The CDR3 region has the DNA TGTGCCAGCAGCATTTACAGGGGGGCCTCCGGAGAGACCCAGTACTTC.

V and J are TRBV29-1 and TRBJ1-3, with no clear D. The germline V gene encodes CDR1 SQVTM and CDR2 ANQGSEA. Trimming stripped 1 base from V and 0 bases from J, with 4 bases between. There are 13 residues in the CDR3. The CDR3 here is CSVEVSSGNTIYF. DNA of the CDR3: TGCAGCGTTGAAGTCAGCTCTGGAAACACCATATATTTT.

V and J are TRBV7-6 and TRBJ2-1; TRBD2 aligns across 8 bases. J gave up 3 bases and V 5 bases, and 6 bases lay outside the gene matches. The CDR3 has 15 amino acids. In germline, CDR1 is SGHVS, CDR2 FNYEAQ. CDR3 nucleotide sequence: TGTGCCAGCAGCCCCGAGGCGGGGGGCTACAATGAGCAGTTCTTC. Residues: CASSPEAGGYNEQFF.

The rearrangement joins TRBV5-6 to TRBJ2-7, with 8 bases aligning to TRBD1. The CDR3 extends over 14 amino acids. Germline loops: CDR1 SGHDT, CDR2 YYEEEE. The V and J ends lost 3 bases and 5 bases, in that order; junction bases with no gene match: 7. The CDR3 bases are TGTGCCAGCAGCTGGGGCAGGGGGCTTCACGAGCAGTACTTC. This translates into CASSWGRGLHEQYF.

The CDR3 loop reads CASSRSGGAREQFF. In nucleotides, the CDR3 is TGTGCCAGCAGCCGTAGCGGGGGGGCCAGGGAGCAGTTCTTC. The chain uses TRBV11-1 and TRBJ2-1; 11 bases map to TRBD2. Trimming took 5 bases from V and 10 from J; bases not matched to a gene: 7. Germline loops: CDR1 SGHAT, CDR2 FQDESV (reference sequence). This CDR3 comprises 14 residues.

V gene TRBV28 combines with J gene TRBJ1-1; the match to TRBD1 covers 7 bases. Germline CDR1 and CDR2: MDHEN and SYDVKM. With V trimmed by 5 bases and J by 1 base, 1 base remained unmatched. The CDR3 loop spans 13 amino acids. CDR3 residues: CASSTGENTEAFF. DNA of the CDR3: TGTGCCAGCAGTACAGGGGAGAACACTGAAGCTTTCTTT. The variable domain in full, completed from reference TRBV28 and TRBJ1-1, reads DVKVTQSSRYLVKRTGEKVFLECVQDMDHENMFWYRQDPGLGLRLIYFSYDVKMKEKGDIPEGYSVSREKKERFSLILESASTNQTSMYLCASSTGENTEAFFGQGTRLTVV.

The chain carries TRBV30 and TRBJ2-7; 8 nucleotides match TRBD2. The CDR3 sequence is 14 residues long. Germline assignment: CDR1 GTSNPN and CDR2 SVGIG (reference sequence). V trimming: 3 bases; J trimming: 7 bases; junction bases outside the gene matches: 11. CDR3 in DNA: TGTGCCTGGAGATCAGCGGGAGCATCGGGGGAGCAGTACTTC. It is translated as CAWRSAGASGEQYF.

The chain recombines TRBV19 with TRBJ1-1; possibly TRBD1 for D (6 bases). Trimming took off 3 bases at V and 0 bases at J, with 20 bases between the two ends. The CDR3 consists of 18 residues. The V gene's germline CDR1 is LNHDA and CDR2 SQIVND (reference sequence). The CDR3 nucleotides are TGTGCCAGTAGTATTCAACGCTCTGGACAGCGTGTGAACACTGAAGCTTTCTTT. Encoded protein: CASSIQRSGQRVNTEAFF.

The chain recombines TRBV9 with TRBJ2-3, with D possibly being TRBD1 or TRBD2 (5 bases each). Germline V gene lookup returns CDR1 SGDLS and CDR2 YYNGEE. This CDR3 is 15 amino acids long. V dropped 3 bases and J dropped 11 bases, with 22 bases sitting between them. The CDR3 DNA reads TGTGCCAGCAGCGACCGGGACGGCTACTTCGAGGAGCAGTATTTT. It codes for CASSDRDGYFEEQYF.

This chain uses TRBV9 with TRBJ1-1, with a possible D match to TRBD1 (5 bases). This CDR3 comprises 15 residues. Deletions cut 3 bases from V and 4 bases from J, with 16 bases between. Germline V CDR1 and CDR2: SGDLS, YYNGEE. In DNA, the CDR3 is TGTGCCAGCAGCGAACCTGAAGGGGTCGGCACTGAAGCTTTCTTT. This sequence encodes CASSEPEGVGTEAFF.

This chain joins TRBV10-3 and TRBJ2-7; D is ambiguous. The germline V and J ends were trimmed by 3 bases and 2 bases, with 8 bases remaining between them. Germline lookup yields CDR1 ENHRY and CDR2 SYGVKD. This CDR3 region has 13 residues. CDR3 nucleotides: TGTGCCATCAGTGACCCTATAACCTACGAGCAGTACTTC. Amino acid sequence: CAISDPITYEQYF.

The chain is built from TRBV11-3 and TRBJ2-7; 11 positions match TRBD2. Per the germline V gene, CDR1 is SGHNT and CDR2 is YENEEA. This CDR3 region has 14 residues. J was trimmed by 5 bases and V by 2 bases; bases with no gene match: 2. CDR3 residues: CASSLTSGRDEQYF. CDR3 DNA sequence: TGTGCCAGCAGCTTAACTAGCGGGAGAGACGAGCAGTACTTC.

V usage is TRBV5-4 and J usage is TRBJ1-1; D remains ambiguous. Germline CDR1 is SGHNT and CDR2 is YYREEE (reference sequence). CDR3 size: 13 residues. V gave up 2 bases and J gave up 10 bases, with 15 bases separating them. The CDR3 here is CASSFSEGLSAFF. In DNA form, the CDR3 reads TGTGCCAGCAGCTTTTCGGAGGGATTGTCAGCTTTCTTT.

The genes are TRBV6-1 and TRBJ1-5; D uncertain. Germline lookup yields CDR1 MNHNS and CDR2 SASEGT. The CDR3 totals 14 residues. Trimming removed 2 bases at V and 3 bases at J, with 8 bases between. This chain's CDR3 is CASSETRINQPQHF. The CDR3 bases are TGTGCCAGCAGTGAAACCAGGATCAATCAGCCCCAGCATTTT.

This rearrangement joins TRBV27 to TRBJ1-2; 8 bases fit TRBD1. Germline CDR1 and CDR2: MNHEY and SMNVEV (reference sequence). The V gene end was trimmed by 2 bases and the J gene end by 5 bases; junction bases not matched to a gene: 10. CDR3 length: 16 amino acids. The DNA for the CDR3 is TGTGCCAGCAGTTTAGCCCTAGGGACAGGACTTTATGGCTACACCTTC. It translates to CASSLALGTGLYGYTF.

The rearrangement links TRBV5-1 to TRBJ2-3; TRBD1 might be the D (6 bases). The length of the CDR3 is 15 residues. V lost 2 bases, J lost 0 bases, and 10 bases lay in between. In germline, CDR1 is SGHRS, CDR2 YFSETQ. The CDR3 nucleotides are TGCGCCAGCAGCTTCTCAGGGGCTAGCACAGATACGCAGTATTTT. It translates to CASSFSGASTDTQYF.

The chain uses TRBV21-1 and TRBJ2-1; the table assigns TRBD1, which was not confirmed against the DNA. TRBV21-1 is listed as a pseudogene. CDR3 length: 17 residues. The CDR3 sequence: CASSKAPGGKALNEQFF. Written as DNA, the CDR3 is TGTGCCAGCAGCAAAGCGCCAGGGGGGAAGGCCTTGAATGAGCAGTTCTTC.

The J gene is TRBJ2-7, the V gene TRBV6-5; D possibly corresponds to TRBD2 (5 bases). CDR1 and CDR2 (germline): MNHEY, SVGAGI. V lost 0 bases to trimming and J lost 5 bases, with 14 bases between them. The CDR3 extends over 15 amino acids. The CDR3 DNA sequence: TGTGCCAGCAGTTACTCGAACACGGGGATGGACGAGCAGTACTTC. Translated: CASSYSNTGMDEQYF.

This clone was seen only once. The CDR3 loop reads CASSPIGRADTQYF. For the CDR3, the DNA is TGTGCCAGCAGCCCTATTGGGAGGGCAGATACGCAGTATTTT. V usage is TRBV7-9 and J usage is TRBJ2-3; TRBD2 agrees at 7 bases. Germline-derived CDR1 and CDR2 are SEHNR and FQNEAQ (reference sequence). The CDR3 runs 14 residues. Trimming cost V 5 bases and J 4 bases; bases outside gene matches: 6.

This chain connects TRBV6-5 to TRBJ2-4, with 7 bases that match TRBD1. Germline loops: CDR1 MNHEY, CDR2 SVGAGI. V was pared by 5 bases and J by 8 bases, with 9 bases of the junction left unmatched. The CDR3 consists of 14 residues. CDR3: CASSPSGDSYIQYF. CDR3 DNA: TGTGCCAGCAGTCCCTCCGGGGACAGTTACATTCAGTACTTC.

This clone has only one observation. Written as DNA, the CDR3 is TGTGCCAGCACGAGAGGGACAGGGCTAGGCACCGGGGAGCTGTTTTTT. This codes for CASTRGTGLGTGELFF. V gene TRBV9 combines with J gene TRBJ2-2; 9 positions match TRBD1. Germline assignment: CDR1 SGDLS and CDR2 YYNGEE. Trimming removed 6 bases from V and 4 bases from J; junction bases left unmatched: 10. This CDR3 has 16 amino acids. The whole variable domain, filled in from reference TRBV9 and TRBJ2-2, reads DSGVTQTPKHLITATGQRVTLRCSPRSGDLSVYWYQQSLDQGLQFLIQYYNGEERAKGNILERFSAQQFPDLHSELNLSSLELGDSALYFCASTRGTGLGTGELFFGEGSRLTVL.

The V gene is TRBV4-1, the J gene TRBJ2-3; no firm D call. The CDR3 contains 12 residues. V shed 3 bases and J shed 3 bases, with 4 bases lying between them. CDR1 is MGHRA, CDR2 YSYEKL, per germline. The CDR3 sequence: CASSHMTDTQYF. DNA for the CDR3: TGCGCCAGCAGCCACATGACAGATACGCAGTATTTT.